The source of this TCR beta chain is a study of T cell clonality in common variable immunodeficiency. Findings and caveats of the study: Fewer TCRbeta clones were shared among CVID subjects than controls. In common variable immunodeficiency, TCR beta chains reportedly carried fewer deletions and N-nucleotide insertions. Compared with healthy controls, CVID subjects showed increased TCRbeta clonality, mostly in about a third.

This clone was recorded at least ten times. The antigen is not known. The read halts 3 residues ahead of the CDR3 end, with the missing end drawn from the germline J gene. Patients and controls were mostly of Caucasian heritage. Trimming stripped 4 bases from V and 5 bases from J, with 12 bases between. Germline CDR1 reads SGHNT; CDR2 reads YYREEE (reference sequence). The CDR3 totals 14 residues. Equal genomic DNA amounts from CVID and control samples were sequenced. Sequencing used immunoSEQ multiplex PCR; TCRdb keeps in-frame clones, though not all of them. The sample shows fewer than 30,000 clones, none of them appearing just once.

This receptor was taken from a human donor with common variable immunodeficiency. The sequenced sample consisted of peripheral blood mononuclear cells. J is TRBJ1-4 and V is TRBV5-4; D possibly corresponds to TRBD1 (5 bases). The covered CDR3 bases are TGTGCCAGCAGCCCACAGGAGAGGAATGAAAAA. Translated: CASSPQERNEK. The CDR3, in full, reads CASSPQERNEKLFF.